The present T cell receptor (beta chain) was sequenced within a study of somatic mutations in cytotoxic T cells in rheumatoid arthritis. Whole-study context: At nearly 100% purity, some V beta antibody-stained T-cell populations were flow-sorted, and these included V beta1+ cells that were sequenced for TCRB.

In germline, CDR1 is MNHEY, CDR2 SMNVEV (reference sequence). The CDR3 spans 15 residues. Trimming removed 0 bases at V and 3 bases at J, with 9 bases between. Points from the study as a whole: It was in rheumatoid arthritis patients, but not in healthy controls, that CD8+ clonality increased with age.

Details on this clone: Its specificity is unknown. Other DNA sequences in the sample encode the same CDR3.

Here immunoSEQ multiplex PCR was the method, and the copy in TCRdb shows in-frame clones only, minus some. Among more than 35,000 clones listed, more than 80% were seen once. The chain links TRBV27 to TRBJ2-1; D not resolved. This sequence originates from a man aged 35 to 55 in good health. The sequenced material came from CD8+ T cells sorted from blood. CDR3 residues: CASSLSNPSYNEQFF. The CDR3 DNA reads as TGTGCCAGCAGTTTATCGAACCCTAGCTACAATGAGCAGTTCTTC.